These T cell receptor beta chains were read from a single sample in a study of human T cells and chemical hapten exposure. Using its own MiXCR run on the RACE reads, TCRdb lists one record per CDR3 protein. The table records 40,000 or so distinct CDR3 sequences, just under 4% of them present only once. The sequenced sample was whole blood, obtained in connection with sensitization to the hapten diphenylcyclopropenone (DPC). The receptors derive from a man aged 45 to 65 with alopecia areata. Some clones in this sample may be carry-over from other donors' samples. The CDR3 runs from the conserved cysteine through the conserved F or W. The D gene is left open where the match is weak. Clone sizes are given selectively: once, few, many, or a class where the clone is expanded.

clone size: NA; D gene: NA; V gene: TRBV7-9; J gene: TRBJ2-1; CDR3 DNA: TGTGCCAGCAGCCCTACCGGGACTTCTTACAATGAGCAGTTCTTC; CDR3 protein: CASSPTGTSYNEQFF
clone size: many; D gene: TRBD2; V gene: TRBV11-2; J gene: TRBJ2-1; CDR3 DNA: TGTGCCAGCAGCTTAGGGCTAGCGGACAACAATGAGCAGTTCTTC; CDR3 protein: CASSLGLADNNEQFF
clone size: many; D gene: TRBD1; V gene: TRBV20-1; J gene: TRBJ1-5; CDR3 DNA: TGCAGTGGGGCAGGGGGGAATCAGCCCCAGCATTTT; CDR3 protein: CSGAGGNQPQHF
clone size: many; D gene: NA; V gene: TRBV4-3; J gene: TRBJ1-5; CDR3 DNA: TGCGCCAGCAGCCAAGATTGGGTTTACAATCAGCCCCAGCATTTT; CDR3 protein: CASSQDWVYNQPQHF
clone size: many; D gene: TRBD1; V gene: TRBV5-1; J gene: TRBJ1-2; CDR3 DNA: TGCGCCAGCAGCTCCCATCCGGGACAGACTAACTATGGCTACACCTTC; CDR3 protein: CASSSHPGQTNYGYTF
clone size: many; D gene: NA; V gene: TRBV5-6; J gene: TRBJ2-1; CDR3 DNA: TGTGCCAGCAGCTGGGACGTTAGCTCCTACAATGAGCAGTTCTTC; CDR3 protein: CASSWDVSSYNEQFF
clone size: many; D gene: NA; V gene: TRBV28; J gene: TRBJ2-1; CDR3 DNA: TGTGCCAGCACCTTTAACAATGAGCAGTTCTTC; CDR3 protein: CASTFNNEQFF
clone size: many; D gene: NA; V gene: TRBV2; J gene: TRBJ2-1; CDR3 DNA: TGTGCCAGCAGTGAGTTCGGCTTAGAGCAGTTCTTC; CDR3 protein: CASSEFGLEQFF
clone size: NA; D gene: NA; V gene: TRBV16; J gene: TRBJ1-6; CDR3 DNA: TGTGCCAGCAGCCAATCGAACAGCAATTCACCCCTCCACTTT; CDR3 protein: CASSQSNSNSPLHF
clone size: many; D gene: NA; V gene: TRBV19; J gene: TRBJ2-1; CDR3 DNA: TGTGCCAGTAGTATGCGAGCTATGGGGGGTGAGCAGTTCTTC; CDR3 protein: CASSMRAMGGEQFF
clone size: many; D gene: NA; V gene: TRBV10-3; J gene: TRBJ1-3; CDR3 DNA: TGTGCCATCAGTGCCTCGGACGGCTCTGGAAACACCATATATTTT; CDR3 protein: CAISASDGSGNTIYF
clone size: many; D gene: NA; V gene: TRBV7-8; J gene: TRBJ2-4; CDR3 DNA: TGTGCCAGCAGCATAAGCACAGGGTTATCCAAAAACATTCAGTACTTC; CDR3 protein: CASSISTGLSKNIQYF
clone size: many; D gene: NA; V gene: TRBV2; J gene: TRBJ2-1; CDR3 DNA: TGTGCCAGCATGATTTTCTCGAGCTATGAGCAGTTCTTC; CDR3 protein: CASMIFSSYEQFF
clone size: many; D gene: TRBD1; V gene: TRBV11-1; J gene: TRBJ1-6; CDR3 DNA: TGTGCCAGCAGCCCGGGACAGCGCATTGGACCCCTCCACTTT; CDR3 protein: CASSPGQRIGPLHF
clone size: many; D gene: TRBD1; V gene: TRBV3-1; J gene: TRBJ2-3; CDR3 DNA: TGTGCCAGCAGCCAACTAGACAGGGCTGATACGCAGTATTTT; CDR3 protein: CASSQLDRADTQYF
clone size: many; D gene: NA; V gene: TRBV6-6; J gene: TRBJ2-3; CDR3 DNA: TGTGCCAGCGAGGGAGATACGCAGTATTTT; CDR3 protein: CASEGDTQYF
clone size: many; D gene: NA; V gene: TRBV10-3; J gene: TRBJ2-7; CDR3 DNA: TGTGCCATCAGTGGGGGAGGACCCAACCCCTACGAGCAGTACTTC; CDR3 protein: CAISGGGPNPYEQYF
clone size: many; D gene: NA; V gene: TRBV6-5; J gene: TRBJ1-5; CDR3 DNA: TGTGCCAGCAGTTACAACGGGGGCAACCAGCCCCAGCATTTT; CDR3 protein: CASSYNGGNQPQHF
clone size: many; D gene: TRBD2; V gene: TRBV28; J gene: TRBJ2-3; CDR3 DNA: TGTGCCAGCAGTTTGATTCTAGCGGGAAAGAGCACAGATACGCAGTATTTT; CDR3 protein: CASSLILAGKSTDTQYF
clone size: many; D gene: TRBD2; V gene: TRBV23-1; J gene: TRBJ2-1; CDR3 DNA: TGCGCCAGCAGTCAATCGAGGAAGCGGGAGTCAGGGTCCAACAATGAGCAGTTCTTC; CDR3 protein: CASSQSRKRESGSNNEQFF
clone size: many; D gene: NA; V gene: TRBV28; J gene: TRBJ2-3; CDR3 DNA: TGTGCCAGCAGTTTAGGGTCCGGGTGGACAGATACGCAGTATTTT; CDR3 protein: CASSLGSGWTDTQYF
clone size: many; D gene: NA; V gene: TRBV7-2; J gene: TRBJ1-1; CDR3 DNA: TGTGCCAGCAGCCTATTCGGGGTGAACACTGAAGCTTTCTTT; CDR3 protein: CASSLFGVNTEAFF
clone size: once; D gene: NA; V gene: TRBV7-3; J gene: TRBJ2-7; CDR3 DNA: TGTGCCAGCAGCTTAACACTATCCTACGAGCAGTACTTC; CDR3 protein: CASSLTLSYEQYF
clone size: many; D gene: NA; V gene: TRBV20-1; J gene: TRBJ2-5; CDR3 DNA: TGCAGTGCTAATCTGGGACCCGAGAGGGAGACCCAGTACTTC; CDR3 protein: CSANLGPERETQYF
clone size: many; D gene: NA; V gene: TRBV29-1; J gene: TRBJ2-3; CDR3 DNA: TGCAGCGTTTTGGCAGATACGCAGTATTTT; CDR3 protein: CSVLADTQYF
clone size: many; D gene: NA; V gene: TRBV7-9; J gene: TRBJ2-7; CDR3 DNA: TGTGCCAGCAGCTCGGAGAGCTACGAGCAGTACTTC; CDR3 protein: CASSSESYEQYF
clone size: many; D gene: TRBD1; V gene: TRBV24-1; J gene: TRBJ2-5; CDR3 DNA: TGTGCCACCAAACTAAGGGCGACAGGGGTGCAAGAGACCCAGTACTTC; CDR3 protein: CATKLRATGVQETQYF
clone size: many; D gene: NA; V gene: TRBV7-2; J gene: TRBJ2-3; CDR3 DNA: TGTGCCAGCAGCGGATTCCCCACAGATACGCAGTATTTT; CDR3 protein: CASSGFPTDTQYF
clone size: many; D gene: TRBD2; V gene: TRBV5-1; J gene: TRBJ2-3; CDR3 DNA: TGCGCCAGCAGCTTGGCCGTTGGAGCGGGAGTAGATACGCAGTATTTT; CDR3 protein: CASSLAVGAGVDTQYF
clone size: many; D gene: TRBD1; V gene: TRBV7-2; J gene: TRBJ2-6; CDR3 DNA: TGTGCCAGCAGCCGTTTTAAGGGACAGGGGGTCTCTGGGGCCAACGTCCTGACTTTC; CDR3 protein: CASSRFKGQGVSGANVLTF
clone size: many; D gene: TRBD2; V gene: TRBV5-4; J gene: TRBJ2-5; CDR3 DNA: TGTGCCAGCAGCGGAGCGGGACCCGCCCAGACCCAGTACTTC; CDR3 protein: CASSGAGPAQTQYF
clone size: many; D gene: NA; V gene: TRBV28; J gene: TRBJ1-2; CDR3 DNA: TGTGCCAGCAGTTCCTTAGGGACACGCGGGGGCTACACCTTC; CDR3 protein: CASSSLGTRGGYTF
clone size: many; D gene: TRBD2; V gene: TRBV7-2; J gene: TRBJ2-1; CDR3 DNA: TGTGCCAGCAGCCGAAATAGCGGGGGAAATGAGCAGTTCTTC; CDR3 protein: CASSRNSGGNEQFF
clone size: many; D gene: NA; V gene: TRBV4-2; J gene: TRBJ1-6; CDR3 DNA: TGTGCCAGCAGCCAAGTGGCTGGCTCCTATAATTCACCCCTCCACTTT; CDR3 protein: CASSQVAGSYNSPLHF
clone size: many; D gene: NA; V gene: TRBV11-2; J gene: TRBJ2-3; CDR3 DNA: TGTGCCAGCAGCTTGGGCCCGTCCGGGGCAGATACGCAGTATTTT; CDR3 protein: CASSLGPSGADTQYF
clone size: few; D gene: NA; V gene: TRBV2; J gene: TRBJ1-4; CDR3 DNA: TGTGCCAGCAGTGATAGCGGGGGAAGGAATGAAAAACTGTTTTTT; CDR3 protein: CASSDSGGRNEKLFF
clone size: many; D gene: NA; V gene: TRBV27; J gene: TRBJ1-1; CDR3 DNA: TGTGCCAGCAACGGGACCCCGAACACTGAAGCTTTCTTT; CDR3 protein: CASNGTPNTEAFF
clone size: many; D gene: TRBD1; V gene: TRBV15; J gene: TRBJ2-2; CDR3 DNA: TGTGCCACCAGCAGGCGACAGGGGCCCGGGGAGCTGTTTTTT; CDR3 protein: CATSRRQGPGELFF
clone size: many; D gene: NA; V gene: TRBV20-1; J gene: TRBJ2-5; CDR3 DNA: TGCAGTGCTAGAGGGGCGGCCCACGGGGAGACCCAGTACTTC; CDR3 protein: CSARGAAHGETQYF
clone size: many; D gene: TRBD1; V gene: TRBV3-1; J gene: TRBJ1-5; CDR3 DNA: TGTGCCAGCAGCCAAGAGGGCAGGGGGTTCGGTCAGCCCCAGCATTTT; CDR3 protein: CASSQEGRGFGQPQHF
clone size: many; D gene: TRBD2; V gene: TRBV18; J gene: TRBJ2-7; CDR3 DNA: TGTGCCAGCTCTCGGGCGGGAGGTACTCTTGAGCAGTACTTC; CDR3 protein: CASSRAGGTLEQYF